This TCR beta chain was sequenced in a study of cytomegalovirus exposure and HLA in healthy donors. Study-wide results and limits: In vitro testing confirmed a few CMV-associated chains as specific for CMV antigens.

The germline CDR1 and CDR2 sequences are SGHVS and FQNEAQ. This CDR3 contains 16 residues. Trimming at V came to 1 base and at J to 5 bases, leaving 8 bases not matched to a gene. As for this clone: The antigen is undetermined.

60 Vbeta and 13 Jbeta primers were used in PCR. Only in-frame clones appear in the TCRdb table, and some are missing; sequencing was by immunoSEQ multiplex PCR. The sample table includes around 84,000 clones. The receptor was derived from a man aged 30 to 45 in good health and CMV-seronegative. The sequenced material came from PBMCs. V usage is TRBV7-8 and J usage is TRBJ2-5; 9 bases are shared with TRBD2. CDR3 DNA sequence: TGTGCCAGCAGCTTAGTAGGGCTAGCGGGATTCGAGACCCAGTACTTC. This gives the protein CASSLVGLAGFETQYF.